This TCR beta chain was recorded in a study of blood T cell repertoires in COVID-19. Study context: Sites across the United States, Italy and Spain contributed samples from acute and convalescent COVID-19.

In germline, CDR1 is SGHRS, CDR2 YFSETQ. V dropped 3 bases and J dropped 5; count of bases not matched to a gene: 5. There are 14 residues in the CDR3. All enrollees were roughly 18 to 89 years old and from about 25 US areas. Per the authors' pipeline: Amplification with reference gene primers provided the estimates of nucleated cell counts. Repertoires were generated with immunoSEQ multiplex PCR, while TCRdb's copy carries only in-frame clones and drops some. V, J and clone size are taken as reported in that table, and D and trimming were inferred from the DNA itself. Of about 300,000 clones listed, about 90% are singletons.

The sample comprised PBMCs or T cells enriched from blood (not recorded which). The clonotype was recovered from a woman aged 25 to 39 who had recovered from COVID-19. V and J are TRBV5-1 and TRBJ1-1; TRBD1 matches at 9 bases. The CDR3: CASSSQGARTEAFF. In DNA, the CDR3 is TGCGCCAGCAGCTCACAGGGGGCTAGGACTGAAGCTTTCTTT. Using reference TRBV5-1 and TRBJ1-1 for the parts outside the CDR3, the full variable domain is KAGVTQTPRYLIKTRGQQVTLSCSPISGHRSVSWYQQTPGQGLQFLFEYFSETQRNKGNFPGRFSGRQFSNSRSEMNVSTLELGDSALYLCASSSQGARTEAFFGQGTRLTVV.